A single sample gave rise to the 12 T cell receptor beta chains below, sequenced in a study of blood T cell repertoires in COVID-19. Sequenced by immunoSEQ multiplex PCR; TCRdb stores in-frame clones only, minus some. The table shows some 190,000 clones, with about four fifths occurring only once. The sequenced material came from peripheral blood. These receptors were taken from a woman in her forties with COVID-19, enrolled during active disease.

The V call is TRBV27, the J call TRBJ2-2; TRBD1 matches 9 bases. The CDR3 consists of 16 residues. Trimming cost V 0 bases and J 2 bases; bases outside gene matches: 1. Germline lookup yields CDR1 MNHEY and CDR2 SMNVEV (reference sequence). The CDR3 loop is CASSLSTGGNTGELFF. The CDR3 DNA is TGTGCCAGCAGTTTATCGACAGGGGGTAACACCGGGGAGCTGTTTTTT.

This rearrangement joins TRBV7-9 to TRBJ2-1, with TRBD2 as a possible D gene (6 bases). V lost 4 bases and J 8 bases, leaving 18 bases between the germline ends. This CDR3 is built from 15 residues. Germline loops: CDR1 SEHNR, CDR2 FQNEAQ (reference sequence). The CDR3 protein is CASSSFRGGMDEQFF. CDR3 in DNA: TGTGCCAGCAGCTCGTTCCGTGGGGGGATGGATGAGCAGTTCTTC.

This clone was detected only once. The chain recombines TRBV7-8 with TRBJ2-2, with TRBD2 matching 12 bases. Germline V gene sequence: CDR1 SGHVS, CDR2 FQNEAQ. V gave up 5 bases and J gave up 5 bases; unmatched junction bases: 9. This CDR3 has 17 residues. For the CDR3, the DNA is TGTGCCAGCAGCCAACTTCTAGCGGGAGGGCCGACCGGGGAGCTGTTTTTT. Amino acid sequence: CASSQLLAGGPTGELFF.

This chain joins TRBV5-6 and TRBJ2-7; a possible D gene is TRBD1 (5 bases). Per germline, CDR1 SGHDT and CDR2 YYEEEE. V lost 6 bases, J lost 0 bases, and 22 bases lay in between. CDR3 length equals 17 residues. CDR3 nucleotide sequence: TGTGCCAGCACCAGGGTTGTACTCTGGGCGAACTCCTACGAGCAGTACGTC. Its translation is CASTRVVLWANSYEQYV.

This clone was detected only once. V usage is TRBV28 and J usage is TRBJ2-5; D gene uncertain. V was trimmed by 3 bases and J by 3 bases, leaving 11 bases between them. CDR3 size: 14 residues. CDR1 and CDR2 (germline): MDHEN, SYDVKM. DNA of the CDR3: TGTGCCAGCAGTTTTAGAACAGAAAAAGAGACCCAGTACTTC. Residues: CASSFRTEKETQYF.

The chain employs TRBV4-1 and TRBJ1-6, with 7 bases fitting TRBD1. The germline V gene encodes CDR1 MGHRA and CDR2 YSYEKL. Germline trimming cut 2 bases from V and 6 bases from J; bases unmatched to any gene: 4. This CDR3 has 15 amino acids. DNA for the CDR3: TGCGCCAGCAGCCAATTTGACAGGGCTAATTCACCCCTCCACTTT. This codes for CASSQFDRANSPLHF.

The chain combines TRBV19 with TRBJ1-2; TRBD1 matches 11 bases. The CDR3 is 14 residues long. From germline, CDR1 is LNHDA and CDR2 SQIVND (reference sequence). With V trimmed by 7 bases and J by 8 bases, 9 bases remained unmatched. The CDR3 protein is CASTDGQGASGYTF. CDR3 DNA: TGTGCCAGTACCGATGGACAGGGGGCTTCAGGCTACACCTTC.

CDR3 sequence (DNA): TGTGCCAGTAGCGGAACGGCAGGGGGCGAGTTCGGTGAAAAACTGTTTTTT. It specifies CASSGTAGGEFGEKLFF. The chain carries TRBV19 and TRBJ1-4; 8 bases fit TRBD1. The germline V gene encodes CDR1 LNHDA and CDR2 SQIVND (reference sequence). The CDR3 has 17 amino acids. The V and J ends lost 6 bases and 7 bases, in that order; junction bases with no gene match: 16.

CDR3 bases: TGTGCCAGCAGCCCCGGGACAATAGATACGCAGTATTTT. It codes for CASSPGTIDTQYF. This chain joins TRBV7-3 and TRBJ2-3; TRBD1 might be the D (6 bases). The CDR3 extends over 13 amino acids. Looked up from germline, CDR1 is SGHTA and CDR2 is FQGTGA. The ends were cut back, 5 bases at V and 5 bases at J, with 11 bases in the middle. The full variable domain, completed using reference TRBV7-3 and TRBJ2-3, is GAGVSQTPSNKVTEKGKYVELRCDPISGHTALYWYRQSLGQGPEFLIYFQGTGAADDSGLPNDRFFAVRPEGSVSTLKIQRTERGDSAVYLCASSPGTIDTQYFGPGTRLTVL.

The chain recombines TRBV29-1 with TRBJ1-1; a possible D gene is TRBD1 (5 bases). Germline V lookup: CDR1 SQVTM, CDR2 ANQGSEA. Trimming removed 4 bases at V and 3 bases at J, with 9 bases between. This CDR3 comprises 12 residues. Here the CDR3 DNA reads TGCAGCGTTGTATCAGGGTACACTGAAGCTTTCTTT. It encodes CSVVSGYTEAFF.

The CDR3 loop is CASSPGPGGNQPQHF. Written as DNA, the CDR3 is TGTGCCAGTAGCCCCGGGCCGGGGGGCAATCAGCCCCAGCATTTT. The chain combines TRBV19 with TRBJ1-5; maybe TRBD1 (5 bases). This CDR3 is 15 amino acids long. Germline V gene lookup returns CDR1 LNHDA and CDR2 SQIVND (reference sequence). V lost 6 bases and J lost 2, with 14 bases in between. The full variable domain, completed using reference TRBV19 and TRBJ1-5, is DGGITQSPKYLFRKEGQNVTLSCEQNLNHDAMYWYRQDPGQGLRLIYYSQIVNDFQKGDIAEGYSVSREKKESFPLTVTSAQKNPTAFYLCASSPGPGGNQPQHFGDGTRLSIL.

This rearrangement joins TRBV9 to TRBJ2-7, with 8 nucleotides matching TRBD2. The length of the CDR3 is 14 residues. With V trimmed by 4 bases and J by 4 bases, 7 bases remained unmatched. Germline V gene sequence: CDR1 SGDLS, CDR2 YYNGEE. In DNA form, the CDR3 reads TGTGCCAGCAGCCCACGTGCGGGAGGTTACGAGCAGTACTTC. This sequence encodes CASSPRAGGYEQYF.